This T cell receptor beta chain stems from a study of T cell responses to AZD1222 COVID-19 vaccine. As for this clone: Antigen: not known.

The ends were cut back, 4 bases at V and 0 bases at J, with 10 bases in the middle. The CDR3 is 15 amino acids. Germline loops: CDR1 SGHNT, CDR2 YYREEE (reference sequence). Study observations and caveats: Clonal diversity may have been underestimated, and the donors were mostly white British, with more females than males.

Assay used: immunoSEQ multiplex PCR; TCRdb lists only in-frame clones, some missing. The sample yields 80,000 to 90,000 clones, 90% seen once. The sequence was collected from an adult who received the AZD1222 COVID-19 vaccine. V and J are TRBV5-4 and TRBJ1-4, with D possibly matching TRBD1 (5 bases). The material sequenced was peripheral blood, taken 28 days after the second AZD1222 dose. The CDR3 loop is CASSTTGATNEKLFF. CDR3 sequence (DNA): TGTGCCAGCAGCACCACAGGAGCAACTAATGAAAAACTGTTTTTT.